This TCR beta chain was profiled in a study of T cells in Graves' hyperthyroidism and ophthalmopathy. This clonotype was observed many times. Its antigen is unidentified. Trimming shortened V by 0 bases and J by 6 bases, and 9 bases separated the two germline ends. Germline V gene data show CDR1 as SGHRS and CDR2 as YFSETQ. The length of the CDR3 is 14 residues. RNA transcripts yielded amplified TCR beta CDR3 regions. TCR CDR3 underwent first-round RT-PCR with the HTBI primer set. TCRdb ran MiXCR on the multiplex PCR reads and lists one entry per CDR3 protein. Among hundreds of thousands of distinct CDR3 sequences, less than 20% were seen once, and the ten largest hold approximately 48%. Study observations and caveats: Ophthalmopathy, as predicted by the model, came a median roughly 6.5 months after the prediction.

Sequencing was done on a sample of blood. The chain has TRBV5-1 and TRBJ1-4; D unclear. This TCR was sampled from a middle-aged man with Graves' ophthalmopathy. CDR3 in DNA: TGCGCCAGCAGCTTGGGACCGCCGGATGAAAAACTGTTTTTT. Its translation is CASSLGPPDEKLFF.